This T cell receptor (beta chain) was sequenced for a study of human T cells and chemical hapten exposure. Across the study: Researchers reported sensitizing a roughly 2 cm by roughly 2 cm upper inner arm skin site with 2% DPC.

This clonotype has a count of ten or more. The antigen remains unidentified. J lost 5 bases, V lost 0 bases, and 12 bases had no gene match. Germline CDR1 is MGHRA and CDR2 is YSYEKL. There are 18 residues in the CDR3. Study conclusions and caveats: Relative to control repertoires, expanded TCRs gave rise to significantly more large CDR3 similarity clusters.

The time point was: pre-sensitization, week 0. Treatment given: therapeutic diphenylcyclopropenone sensitization with weekly scalp DPC. Via MiXCR, TCRdb re-called the RACE reads, giving one row per CDR3 protein. The sample shows under 95,000 distinct CDR3 sequences, 7.5% to 9.5% of them seen only once. The source material was whole blood, sampled in connection with sensitization to the hapten diphenylcyclopropenone (DPC). This receptor was identified in a man aged 35-49 years with alopecia areata. Some clones in this sample may be carry-over from other donors' samples. The J gene is TRBJ2-1, the V gene TRBV4-1, with TRBD2 matching over 8 bases. CDR3 nucleotides: TGCGCCAGCAGCCAAGAGGGTGGTAGCGGGATTCCAAACAATGAGCAGTTCTTC. Protein product: CASSQEGGSGIPNNEQFF.